This paragraph reports one T cell receptor beta chain. Its antigen is still unknown. This specimen comes from a study of cytomegalovirus exposure and HLA in healthy donors. Primers for the PCR totalled 60 Vbeta and 13 Jbeta. Assay: immunoSEQ multiplex PCR; the TCRdb copy retains only in-frame clones and omits some. The listing contains 100,000 to 150,000 clones. Study results and limitations: Later on, a genetic analysis was performed. It linked a missense variant in DCLRE1C with V- and J-gene trimming of TCR beta.

Healthy bone marrow donors supplied every sample. This receptor was obtained from a man aged 18 to 35 in good health and CMV-seronegative. Sequencing used PBMCs.

The CDR3 DNA sequence: TGTGCCAGCAGCATAAGCGACAGGTCCTACGAGCAGTACTTC. Amino acids: CASSISDRSYEQYF. This chain connects TRBV11-2 to TRBJ2-7; possibly TRBD1 for D (6 bases). Germline CDR1 SGHAT, CDR2 FQNNGV. This CDR3 is built from 14 residues. Trimming removed 5 bases from V and 1 base from J, with 12 bases in between.